This note documents a single T cell receptor beta chain sequence. The target antigen is unknown. No infections or other immune events were documented during collection. TCRdb's table, derived via immunoSEQ multiplex PCR, lists solely in-frame clones and lacks some. The sample shows approximately 92,000 clones, approximately 81% of them seen only once. This sample is part of a study of identifying expanded T cells in peripheral blood. The CDR3 spans 18 residues. The germline gives CDR1 SGHDN, CDR2 FVKESK. Trimming pared 2 bases from V and 2 bases from J, leaving 21 bases between. Study conclusions and caveats: Across healthy donors, higher total template counts meant significantly greater roughly 2-week count variance. Over about two and four weeks, about 16.4 and 19 clones changed, versus approximately 1.2 between replicates.

This TCR derives from a person aged 18 to 75 in good health. Sample: blood. V and J are TRBV14 and TRBJ1-2; the D gene is possibly TRBD1 (5 bases). As DNA, the CDR3 is TGTGCCAGCAGCCAACCCCGCTTGGGGGGAAGGAGAAACTATGGCTACACCTTC. It encodes CASSQPRLGGRRNYGYTF.